The 18 T cell receptor beta chains presented below share a single source sample, sequenced in a study of cytomegalovirus exposure and HLA in healthy donors. Vbeta (60) and Jbeta (13) primers were used in the PCR. TCRdb keeps only in-frame clones here, not all; method: immunoSEQ multiplex PCR. This sample carries more than 140,000 clones, over 75% of them seen once, and the ten largest clones take roughly 0.7%. The source material was PBMCs. The receptors were sampled from a male donor in good health and CMV-seronegative.

The chain is built from TRBV27 and TRBJ1-2; unclear D gene. The ends were cut back, 0 bases at V and 8 bases at J, with 16 bases in the middle. This CDR3 is built from 15 residues. Per germline, CDR1 MNHEY and CDR2 SMNVEV (reference sequence). The CDR3 is CASSLSMSGYWGYTF. The CDR3 nucleotides read TGTGCCAGCAGTTTATCGATGTCGGGGTATTGGGGCTACACCTTC.

J is TRBJ1-6 and V is TRBV9, with a tentative D call TRBD1 (6 bases). Germline CDR1 is SGDLS and CDR2 is YYNGEE. V was cut by 4 bases and J by 0 bases, with 14 bases left in between. The CDR3 spans 17 residues. CDR3 sequence (DNA): TGTGCCAGCAGCCCCCGACAGGCGAGCTCCTATAATTCACCCCTCCACTTT. It codes for CASSPRQASSYNSPLHF. Looking up the rest from reference TRBV9 and TRBJ1-6 gives the full variable domain: DSGVTQTPKHLITATGQRVTLRCSPRSGDLSVYWYQQSLDQGLQFLIQYYNGEERAKGNILERFSAQQFPDLHSELNLSSLELGDSALYFCASSPRQASSYNSPLHFGNGTRLTVT.

The chain combines TRBV18 with TRBJ1-4; D possibly corresponds to TRBD1 (6 bases). The V gene lost 6 bases and the J gene lost 2 bases, with 16 bases spanning the gap. Germline V gives CDR1 KGHSH, CDR2 LQKENI. The CDR3 length is 16 residues. CDR3 sequence reads: CASSLGQFGTNEKLFF. The CDR3 DNA follows: TGTGCCAGCTCCCTCGGACAGTTTGGTACTAATGAAAAACTGTTTTTT.

This clone was picked up one time. Relative to the germline gene, one junction end is altered; a read error may explain this. The chain links TRBV5-1 to TRBJ2-2, with 8 bases lining up with TRBD1. CDR1 is SGHRS and CDR2 is YFSETQ in the germline V gene. This CDR3 comprises 14 residues. This CDR3 reads CASTWTGNTGGLFF. The DNA for the CDR3 is TGCGCCAGCACGTGGACAGGGAACACCGGGGGGCTGTTTTTT.

This clone was observed a single time. The V call is TRBV27, the J call TRBJ1-2, with D possibly being TRBD1 (6 bases). The CDR3 is 14 residues long. Deletions cut 5 bases from V and 4 bases from J, with 14 bases between. Germline values: CDR1 MNHEY, CDR2 SMNVEV (reference sequence). For the CDR3, the DNA is TGTGCCAGCAGTCCCCCCGGACAGCCCTATGGCTACACCTTC. Amino acid sequence: CASSPPGQPYGYTF.

The chain carries TRBV18 and TRBJ1-3, with TRBD1 matching over 8 bases. V shed 4 bases and J 4 bases; nucleotides not matched to a gene: 6. Germline V CDR1 and CDR2: KGHSH, LQKENI. CDR3 length: 15 residues. DNA for the CDR3: TGTGCCAGCTCACGAACAGGGGGGACGGGAAACACCATATATTTT. Translation gives CASSRTGGTGNTIYF.

The chain has TRBV5-1 and TRBJ2-7; 10 bases match TRBD2. Germline V gene sequence: CDR1 SGHRS, CDR2 YFSETQ. This CDR3 is 16 amino acids long. The V segment lost 0 bases and the J segment 6 bases; nucleotides outside the gene matches: 9. The CDR3 loop is CASSLAVVAGGGEQYF. CDR3 bases: TGCGCCAGCAGCTTGGCCGTAGTAGCGGGGGGAGGCGAGCAGTACTTC.

The chain employs TRBV10-3 and TRBJ2-5; TRBD2 agrees at 7 bases. CDR1 and CDR2 (germline): ENHRY, SYGVKD. J lost 11 bases, V lost 9 bases, and 12 bases had no gene match. This CDR3 is built from 12 residues. CDR3 amino acids: CAIAGLGEEQYF. CDR3 DNA: TGTGCCATAGCGGGACTTGGGGAGGAGCAGTACTTC.

The CDR3 nucleotides read TGTGCCAGCAGTGAAGCGGGACTAGCCACCGCCTACGAGCAGTACTTC. Protein sequence: CASSEAGLATAYEQYF. The chain carries TRBV2 and TRBJ2-7; 9 nucleotides line up with TRBD2. This CDR3 is built from 16 residues. Losses at the gene ends were 0 bases for V and 2 bases for J; bases not matched to a gene: 5. Germline CDR1 is SNHLY and CDR2 is FYNNEI.

This chain links TRBV9 with TRBJ2-7; 8 nucleotides line up with TRBD1. The germline CDR1 and CDR2 sequences are SGDLS and YYNGEE. V trimming: 0 bases; J trimming: 3 bases; junction bases outside the gene matches: 5. The CDR3 loop spans 15 amino acids. The CDR3 nucleotides read TGTGCCAGCAGCGTAGCGGCAGGGGGCATCTACGAGCAGTACTTC. Its protein is CASSVAAGGIYEQYF. Full variable domain (remainder filled in from reference TRBV9 and TRBJ2-7): DSGVTQTPKHLITATGQRVTLRCSPRSGDLSVYWYQQSLDQGLQFLIQYYNGEERAKGNILERFSAQQFPDLHSELNLSSLELGDSALYFCASSVAAGGIYEQYFGPGTRLTVT.

The genes are TRBV10-3 and TRBJ1-5, with 8 bases matching TRBD1. Unmatched junction bases numbered 12, after V lost 10 bases and J lost 4 bases. The CDR3 sequence is 15 residues long. The germline CDR1 and CDR2 sequences are ENHRY and SYGVKD. This CDR3 reads CASRREGQANQPQHF. The CDR3 DNA reads TGTGCCAGCAGAAGGGAGGGACAGGCGAATCAGCCCCAGCATTTT.

This clone was observed a single time. The V and J genes are TRBV30 and TRBJ2-1, with D possibly TRBD2 on 8 matching bases. Trimming shortened V by 4 bases and J by 6 bases, and 19 bases separated the two germline ends. Germline V gene sequence: CDR1 GTSNPN, CDR2 SVGIG (reference sequence). The CDR3 consists of 15 residues. The CDR3 sequence: CAWTRGGGGFNEQFF. The DNA of the CDR3 is TGTGCCTGGACCAGGGGGGGCGGGGGGTTCAATGAGCAGTTCTTC.

The V call is TRBV6-5, the J call TRBJ1-2, with TRBD1 identical over 8 bases. This CDR3 region has 14 residues. With V trimmed by 4 bases and J by 5 bases, 6 bases remained unmatched. Looked up from germline, CDR1 is MNHEY and CDR2 is SVGAGI. The CDR3 region has the DNA TGTGCCAGCAGTTCCAGGGGGCAGGGTTATGGCTACACCTTC. It translates to CASSSRGQGYGYTF.

V and J are TRBV5-4 and TRBJ1-1, with 7 bases that match TRBD1. The CDR3 is 20 amino acids. V trimming: 0 bases; J trimming: 4 bases; junction bases outside the gene matches: 21. Germline V gene lookup returns CDR1 SGHNT and CDR2 YYREEE (reference sequence). DNA of the CDR3: TGTGCCAGCAGCTTGGCCCACACAGGCGTGGCAGGGGGGTTGCGCACTGAAGCTTTCTTT. This sequence encodes CASSLAHTGVAGGLRTEAFF.

The genes are TRBV7-3 and TRBJ1-2; 7 bases match TRBD1. The CDR3 is 16 residues long. Germline CDR1 and CDR2: SGHTA and FQGTGA. After removal of 0 bases from V and 0 bases from J, the junction contained 4 bases not matched to a gene. CDR3 bases: TGTGCCAGCAGCTTAACAGGGGGGACAGCTAACTATGGCTACACCTTC. Protein: CASSLTGGTANYGYTF.

The J gene is TRBJ1-2, the V gene TRBV7-9, with D possibly being TRBD1 (5 bases). This CDR3 spans 15 amino acids. The V end was cut by 5 bases, the J end by 2 bases, with 15 bases between. Per the germline V gene, CDR1 is SEHNR and CDR2 is FQNEAQ (reference sequence). Written as DNA, the CDR3 is TGTGCCAGCAGCCGCCGGGGAGGGGTGAACTATGGCTACACCTTC. Residues: CASSRRGGVNYGYTF.

V usage is TRBV7-8 and J usage is TRBJ1-2; possibly TRBD1 for D (6 bases). CDR1 SGHVS and CDR2 FQNEAQ come from the germline V gene. Trimming pared 1 base from V and 2 bases from J, leaving 20 bases between. The CDR3 consists of 18 residues. The CDR3 loop is CASSLDGLTGSGNYGYTF. The CDR3 DNA follows: TGTGCCAGCAGCTTAGACGGGCTCACAGGGTCGGGGAACTATGGCTACACCTTC.

The chain has TRBV7-5 and TRBJ2-7; no check of the table's D call, TRBD1, against the DNA was made. TRBV7-5 is listed as a pseudogene. The CDR3 spans 12 residues. The CDR3 reads CASSFEGDEQYF. The CDR3 DNA reads TGTGCCAGCAGCTTCGAGGGGGACGAGCAGTACTTC.